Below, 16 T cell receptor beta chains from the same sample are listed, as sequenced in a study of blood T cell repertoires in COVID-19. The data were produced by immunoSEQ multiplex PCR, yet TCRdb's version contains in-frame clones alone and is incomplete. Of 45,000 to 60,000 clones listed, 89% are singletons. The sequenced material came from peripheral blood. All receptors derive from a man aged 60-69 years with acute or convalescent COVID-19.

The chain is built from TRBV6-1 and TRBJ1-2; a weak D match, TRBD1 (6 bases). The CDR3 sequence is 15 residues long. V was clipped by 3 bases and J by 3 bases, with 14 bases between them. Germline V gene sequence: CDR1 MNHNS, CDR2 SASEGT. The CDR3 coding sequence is TGTGCCAGCAGTGAGGCTGGACAGCGACACTATGGCTACACCTTC. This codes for CASSEAGQRHYGYTF.

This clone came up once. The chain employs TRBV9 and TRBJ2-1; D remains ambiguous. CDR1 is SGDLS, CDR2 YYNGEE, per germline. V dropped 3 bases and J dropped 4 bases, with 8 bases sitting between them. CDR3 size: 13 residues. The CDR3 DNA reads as TGTGCCAGCAGCGGACACCAATACAATGAGCAGTTCTTC. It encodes CASSGHQYNEQFF.

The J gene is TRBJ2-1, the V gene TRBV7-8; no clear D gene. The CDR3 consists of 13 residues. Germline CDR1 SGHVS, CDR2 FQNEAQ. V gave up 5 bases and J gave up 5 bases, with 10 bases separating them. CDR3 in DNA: TGTGCCAGCAGCATAACAGCTGACAATGAGCAGTTCTTC. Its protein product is CASSITADNEQFF.

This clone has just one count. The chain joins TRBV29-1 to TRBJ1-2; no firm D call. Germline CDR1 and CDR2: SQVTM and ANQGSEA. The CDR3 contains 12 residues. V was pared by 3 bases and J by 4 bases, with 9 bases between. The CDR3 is CSVEGSRYGYTF. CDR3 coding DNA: TGCAGCGTTGAGGGCAGCCGCTATGGCTACACCTTC.

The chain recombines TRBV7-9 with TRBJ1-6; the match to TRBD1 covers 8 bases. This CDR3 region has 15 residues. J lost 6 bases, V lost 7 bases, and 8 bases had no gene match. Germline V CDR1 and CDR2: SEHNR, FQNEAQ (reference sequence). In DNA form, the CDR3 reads TGTGCCAGCACCCCTGGGGGACAGGCTAATTCACCCCTCCACTTT. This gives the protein CASTPGGQANSPLHF.

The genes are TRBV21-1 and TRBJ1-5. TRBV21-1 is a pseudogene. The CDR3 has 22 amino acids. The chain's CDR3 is CASSKAGNYGRGGRYSNQPQHF. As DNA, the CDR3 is TGTGCCAGCAGCAAAGCAGGCAATTATGGGAGGGGAGGGCGTTATAGCAATCAGCCCCAGCATTTT.

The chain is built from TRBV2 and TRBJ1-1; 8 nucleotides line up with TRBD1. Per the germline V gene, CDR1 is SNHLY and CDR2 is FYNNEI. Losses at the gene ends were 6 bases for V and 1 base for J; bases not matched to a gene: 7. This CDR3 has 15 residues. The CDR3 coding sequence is TGTGCCAGCAGCCGACAGGGGCTCCCGAACACTGAAGCTTTCTTT. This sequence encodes CASSRQGLPNTEAFF.

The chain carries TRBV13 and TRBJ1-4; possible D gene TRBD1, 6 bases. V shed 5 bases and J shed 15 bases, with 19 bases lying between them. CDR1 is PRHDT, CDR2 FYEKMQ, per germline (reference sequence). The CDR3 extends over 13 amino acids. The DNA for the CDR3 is TGTGCCAGCAGCCGACTGGGGGCCCTGGAGGTGTTTTTT. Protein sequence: CASSRLGALEVFF.

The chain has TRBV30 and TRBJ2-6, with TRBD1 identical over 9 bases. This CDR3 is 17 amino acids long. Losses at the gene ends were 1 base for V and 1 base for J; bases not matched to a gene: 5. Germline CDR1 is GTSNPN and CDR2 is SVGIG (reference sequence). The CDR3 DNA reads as TGTGCCTGGAGTGAAGGGACAGGGAGATCTGGGGCCAACGTCCTGACTTTC. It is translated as CAWSEGTGRSGANVLTF.

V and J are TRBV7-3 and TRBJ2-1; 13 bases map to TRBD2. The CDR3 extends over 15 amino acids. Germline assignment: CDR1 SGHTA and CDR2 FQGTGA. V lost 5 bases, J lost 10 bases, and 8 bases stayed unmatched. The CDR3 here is CASSAGGTSGAEQFF. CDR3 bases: TGTGCCAGCAGCGCCGGGGGGACTAGCGGGGCGGAGCAGTTCTTC.

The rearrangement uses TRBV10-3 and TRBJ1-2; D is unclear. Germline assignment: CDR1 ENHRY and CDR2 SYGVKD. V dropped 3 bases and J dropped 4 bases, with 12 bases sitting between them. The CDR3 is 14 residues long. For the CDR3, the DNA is TGTGCCATCAGTGAACCGACTTTGGGCTATGGCTACACCTTC. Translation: CAISEPTLGYGYTF.

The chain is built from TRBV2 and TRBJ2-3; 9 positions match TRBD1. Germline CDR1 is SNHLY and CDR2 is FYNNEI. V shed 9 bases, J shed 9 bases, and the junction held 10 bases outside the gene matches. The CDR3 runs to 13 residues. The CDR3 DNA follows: TGTGCCAGACAGGGGGCCTCAAAGGGGACGCAGTATTTT. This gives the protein CARQGASKGTQYF.

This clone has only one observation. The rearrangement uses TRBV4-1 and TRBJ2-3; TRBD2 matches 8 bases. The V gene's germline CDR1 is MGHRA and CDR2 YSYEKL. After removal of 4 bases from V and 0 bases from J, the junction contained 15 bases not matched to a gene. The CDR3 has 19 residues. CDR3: CASSLPAGATRHSTDTQYF. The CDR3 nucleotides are TGCGCCAGCAGCCTACCAGCGGGGGCTACACGACATAGCACAGATACGCAGTATTTT.

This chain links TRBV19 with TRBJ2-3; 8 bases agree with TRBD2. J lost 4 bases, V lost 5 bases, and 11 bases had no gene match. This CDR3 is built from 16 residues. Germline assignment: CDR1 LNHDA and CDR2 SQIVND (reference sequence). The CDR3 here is CASSSGLAVSPDTQYF. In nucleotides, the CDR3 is TGTGCCAGTAGTTCCGGACTAGCAGTCTCCCCAGATACGCAGTATTTT.

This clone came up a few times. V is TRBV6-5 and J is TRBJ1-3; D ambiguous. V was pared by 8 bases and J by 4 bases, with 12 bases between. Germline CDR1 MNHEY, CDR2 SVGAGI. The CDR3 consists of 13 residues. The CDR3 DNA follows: TGTGCCAGCGGTAACAGAAAAGGAAACACCATATATTTT. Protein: CASGNRKGNTIYF.

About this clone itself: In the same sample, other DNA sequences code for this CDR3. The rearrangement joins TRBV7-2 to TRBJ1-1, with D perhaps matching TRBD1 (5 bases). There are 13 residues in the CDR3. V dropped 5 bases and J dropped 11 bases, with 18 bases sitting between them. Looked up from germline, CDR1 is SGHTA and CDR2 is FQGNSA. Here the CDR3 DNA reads TGTGCCAGCAGCCTAGGGCAGGGCCGGACGGCTTTCTTT. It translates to CASSLGQGRTAFF.